This T cell receptor (beta chain) was captured in a study of blood T cell repertoires in COVID-19. Overall study context: COVID-19 samples from acute and convalescent phases originated in the United States, Italy and Spain.

TCRdb's table, derived via immunoSEQ multiplex PCR, lists solely in-frame clones and lacks some. The sample records approximately 150,000 clones, around 88% being singletons. The sequenced sample was peripheral blood. The receptor comes from a human donor in a cohort sampled during active COVID-19.

The CDR3 sequence is CSVGESGRTDTQYF. The CDR3 DNA reads as TGCAGCGTTGGAGAGAGCGGGAGAACAGATACGCAGTATTTT. V gene TRBV29-1 combines with J gene TRBJ2-3; 8 bases align to TRBD2. The CDR3 is made up of 14 amino acids. Germline V lookup: CDR1 SQVTM, CDR2 ANQGSEA. Losses at the gene ends were 4 bases for V and 3 bases for J; bases not matched to a gene: 6.